Below, 18 T cell receptor beta chains from the same sample are listed, as sequenced in a study of shared clonotypes between healthy human individuals. Clones were read by immunoSEQ multiplex PCR, and TCRdb kept only the in-frame ones, dropping some. This sample carries approximately 2,000,000 clones, less than 95% of them seen once, and the ten largest clones take around 0.38%. The sequenced sample consisted of naive CD4+ T cells from PBMCs. Specified subset: CD45RA+ positively selected. These TCRs come from a man aged 18 to 29 in good health. Some clones in this sample may be carry-over from other donors' samples.

This chain links TRBV19 with TRBJ2-4, with 7 bases aligning to TRBD2. The CDR3 runs to 12 residues. With 7 bases clipped from V and 6 bases from J, the junction kept 3 bases outside the gene matches. Germline values: CDR1 LNHDA, CDR2 SQIVND (reference sequence). Here the CDR3 DNA reads TGTGCCAGTACGGGGAGGGGAAACATTCAGTACTTC. It encodes CASTGRGNIQYF.

The V and J genes are TRBV6-5 and TRBJ1-5; TRBD1 might be the D (6 bases). Trimming pared 2 bases from V and 1 base from J, leaving 12 bases between. In germline, CDR1 is MNHEY, CDR2 SVGAGI. CDR3 length: 16 residues. CDR3 protein: CASSYQGGGSNQPQHF. CDR3 DNA: TGTGCCAGCAGTTACCAAGGGGGAGGAAGCAATCAGCCCCAGCATTTT.

The V call is TRBV5-1, the J call TRBJ1-1; no clear D gene. V lost 0 bases, J lost 6 bases, and 9 bases lay in between. The CDR3 length is 13 residues. Per the germline V gene, CDR1 is SGHRS and CDR2 is YFSETQ. DNA for the CDR3: TGCGCCAGCAGCTTGGCCCCGGCAGCTGAAGCTTTCTTT. Translating gives CASSLAPAAEAFF.

The chain employs TRBV4-2 and TRBJ2-5; D uncertain. Germline CDR1 reads LGHNA; CDR2 reads YNFKEQ. The CDR3 has 16 residues. Trimming pared 2 bases from V and 5 bases from J, leaving 18 bases between. The CDR3 DNA reads TGTGCCAGCAGCCAATTCACGAAGGCCGGATTGGAGACCCAGTACTTC. It specifies CASSQFTKAGLETQYF.

This rearrangement joins TRBV2 to TRBJ2-2, with D hard to call. V was trimmed by 2 bases and J by 5 bases, leaving 9 bases between them. Germline V lookup: CDR1 SNHLY, CDR2 FYNNEI. The length of the CDR3 is 14 residues. Written as DNA, the CDR3 is TGTGCCAGCAGTGAACGGCCGGGTACCGGGGAGCTGTTTTTT. Protein: CASSERPGTGELFF.

Comments on this clone: The sample holds other DNA sequences that translate to the same CDR3. The J gene is TRBJ2-7, the V gene TRBV6-6; D is unresolved. The CDR3 contains 13 residues. Germline V CDR1 and CDR2: MNHNY, SVGAGI (reference sequence). V dropped 2 bases and J dropped 2 bases, with 7 bases sitting between them. CDR3: CASSYAATYEQYF. The CDR3, as DNA: TGTGCCAGCAGTTACGCGGCTACCTACGAGCAGTACTTC.

Comment on this clone: The sample contains more than one DNA sequence encoding this CDR3. The chain employs TRBV28 and TRBJ2-1, with D possibly matching TRBD2 (6 bases). Per the germline V gene, CDR1 is MDHEN and CDR2 is SYDVKM. V was trimmed by 3 bases and J by 8 bases, leaving 11 bases between them. This CDR3 spans 13 amino acids. The CDR3 nucleotides are TGTGCCAGCAGTTTGGGAGGTCGGGATGAGCAGTTCTTC. Translating gives CASSLGGRDEQFF.

This sequence joins TRBV11-3 and TRBJ2-4; TRBD2 matches at 8 bases. This CDR3 comprises 16 residues. Germline V gives CDR1 SGHNT, CDR2 YENEEA. With V trimmed by 3 bases and J by 6 bases, 10 bases remained unmatched. CDR3 sequence: CASSFRGLAGLNIQYF. The CDR3 nucleotides read TGTGCCAGCAGCTTCCGGGGGCTAGCGGGTTTAAACATTCAGTACTTC.

Note on this clone: In the same sample, other DNA sequences code for this CDR3. The CDR3 sequence: CASSLEGGETQYF. CDR3 bases: TGCGCCAGCAGCTTGGAGGGGGGAGAGACCCAGTACTTC. This chain connects TRBV5-1 to TRBJ2-5; TRBD1 or TRBD2 may be the D gene (6 bases each). The CDR3 has 13 amino acids. Trimming removed 0 bases at V and 4 bases at J, with 7 bases between. From germline, CDR1 is SGHRS and CDR2 YFSETQ.

This clone was recorded once. The rearrangement joins TRBV21-1 to TRBJ2-5; TRBD2 reflects the table's D call only, with no check against the DNA. TRBV21-1 is a pseudogene locus. The CDR3 totals 14 residues. The CDR3 sequence: CASSKGLGQETQYF. CDR3 bases: TGTGCCAGCAGCAAAGGACTAGGCCAAGAGACCCAGTACTTC.

This clone was found once. J is TRBJ2-6 and V is TRBV28; D uncertain. Trimming removed 6 bases at V and 0 bases at J, with 6 bases between. Germline-derived CDR1 and CDR2 are MDHEN and SYDVKM. The CDR3 extends over 14 amino acids. CDR3 in DNA: TGTGCCAGCAGGGGGAACTCTGGGGCCAACGTCCTGACTTTC. Protein sequence: CASRGNSGANVLTF.

The rearrangement joins TRBV28 to TRBJ1-3; possibly TRBD1 for D (5 bases). Trimming cost V 7 bases and J 4 bases, with 14 bases left between them. Germline CDR1 and CDR2: MDHEN and SYDVKM. There are 14 residues in the CDR3. This chain's CDR3 is CASTWGYPGNTIYF. Here the CDR3 DNA reads TGTGCCAGCACATGGGGGTATCCGGGAAACACCATATATTTT.

Regarding this clone: Other DNA variants within this sample encode the same CDR3. V usage is TRBV28 and J usage is TRBJ1-4, with TRBD1 identical over 9 bases. This CDR3 is 14 amino acids long. The germline V gene encodes CDR1 MDHEN and CDR2 SYDVKM. With 4 bases clipped from V and 4 bases from J, the junction kept 1 base outside the gene matches. CDR3 DNA sequence: TGTGCCAGCAGTTCGACAGGGGGTAATGAAAAACTGTTTTTT. Translation gives CASSSTGGNEKLFF. The full variable domain, in which reference TRBV28 and TRBJ1-4 provide the parts outside the CDR3, is DVKVTQSSRYLVKRTGEKVFLECVQDMDHENMFWYRQDPGLGLRLIYFSYDVKMKEKGDIPEGYSVSREKKERFSLILESASTNQTSMYLCASSSTGGNEKLFFGSGTQLSVL.

This clone appeared once. The genes are TRBV28 and TRBJ1-5; no definite D call. This CDR3 comprises 13 residues. Trimming cost V 7 bases and J 4 bases, with 11 bases left between them. CDR1 is MDHEN, CDR2 SYDVKM, per germline. Here the CDR3 DNA reads TGTGCCAGCATGCCCGGACGGAATCAGCCCCAGCATTTT. Its translation is CASMPGRNQPQHF.

The rearrangement joins TRBV28 to TRBJ1-3; D gene uncertain. The CDR3 spans 14 residues. In germline, CDR1 is MDHEN, CDR2 SYDVKM. Trimming pared 3 bases from V and 0 bases from J, leaving 6 bases between. The CDR3 spells CASSLLDSGNTIYF. CDR3 coding DNA: TGTGCCAGCAGTTTGTTGGACTCTGGAAACACCATATATTTT.

About this clone: A much more abundant neighbour one base away suggests this may be a read error. V and J are TRBV5-8 and TRBJ1-1; D is unclear. Germline CDR1 SGHTS, CDR2 YDEGEE. Trimming left V 1 base short and J 2 bases short, with 0 bases between. This CDR3 spans 11 amino acids. CDR3 protein: CASSLNTEAFF. The CDR3 bases are TGTGCCAGCAGCTTGAACACTGAAGCTTTCTTT. The full variable domain, completed using reference TRBV5-8 and TRBJ1-1, is EAGVTQSPTHLIKTRGQQATLRCSPISGHTSVYWYQQALGLGLQFLLWYDEGEERNRGNFPPRFSGRQFPNYSSELNVNALELEDSALYLCASSLNTEAFFGQGTRLTVV.

The gene calls are TRBV6-1 and TRBJ2-7; a possible D gene is TRBD1 (6 bases). CDR1 and CDR2 from the germline V gene are MNHNS and SASEGT. CDR3 size: 14 residues. V was shortened by 4 bases and J by 2 bases, with 12 bases between the two germline ends. The CDR3 loop reads CASSGLQGPYEQYF. Written as DNA, the CDR3 is TGTGCCAGCAGTGGGTTACAGGGACCCTACGAGCAGTACTTC.

This clone was seen just once. V is TRBV5-1 and J is TRBJ1-3; D is perhaps TRBD1 (6 bases). Germline CDR1 reads SGHRS; CDR2 reads YFSETQ. This CDR3 is 15 amino acids long. V was trimmed by 4 bases and J by 5 bases, leaving 16 bases between them. For the CDR3, the DNA is TGCGCCAGCAGCCCCCTGGTGGGGGACAGAAACACCATATATTTT. Translating it yields CASSPLVGDRNTIYF.